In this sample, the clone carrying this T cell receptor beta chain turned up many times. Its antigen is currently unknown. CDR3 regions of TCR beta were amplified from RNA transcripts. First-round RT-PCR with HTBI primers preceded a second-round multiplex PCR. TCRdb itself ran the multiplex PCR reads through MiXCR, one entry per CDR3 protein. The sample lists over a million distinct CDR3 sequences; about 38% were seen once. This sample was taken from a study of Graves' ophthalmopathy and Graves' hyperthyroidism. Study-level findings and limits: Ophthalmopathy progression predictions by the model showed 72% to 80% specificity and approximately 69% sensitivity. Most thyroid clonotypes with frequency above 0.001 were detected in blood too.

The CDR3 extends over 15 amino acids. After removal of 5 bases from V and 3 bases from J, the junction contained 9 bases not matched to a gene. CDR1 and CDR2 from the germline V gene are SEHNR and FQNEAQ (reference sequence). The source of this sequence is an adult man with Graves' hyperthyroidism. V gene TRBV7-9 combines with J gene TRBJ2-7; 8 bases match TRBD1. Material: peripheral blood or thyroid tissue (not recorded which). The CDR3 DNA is TGTGCCAGCAGCCCCCAGACAGGGGTTGACTACGAGCAGTACTTC. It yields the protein CASSPQTGVDYEQYF.